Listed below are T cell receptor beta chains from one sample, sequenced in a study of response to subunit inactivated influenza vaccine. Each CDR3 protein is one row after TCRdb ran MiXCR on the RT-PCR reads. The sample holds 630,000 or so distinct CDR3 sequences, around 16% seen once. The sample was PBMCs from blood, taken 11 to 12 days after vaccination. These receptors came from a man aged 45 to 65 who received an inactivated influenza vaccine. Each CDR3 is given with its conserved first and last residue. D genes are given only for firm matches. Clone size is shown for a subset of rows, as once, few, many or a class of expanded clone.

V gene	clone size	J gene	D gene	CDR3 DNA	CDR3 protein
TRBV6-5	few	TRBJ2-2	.	TGTGCCAGCAGTTACTCGGGACGGACATCCACCGGGGAGCTGTTTTTT	CASSYSGRTSTGELFF
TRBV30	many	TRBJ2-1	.	TGTGCCTGGAGGTCTATTTCAGGGTTAAGCTCCTACAATGAGCAGTTCTTC	CAWRSISGLSSYNEQFF
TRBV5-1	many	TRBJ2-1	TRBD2	TGCGCCAGCAGCTTGAGGGGGACTAGCGGGAGTGAGGCACGCTACAATGAGCAGTTCTTC	CASSLRGTSGSEARYNEQFF
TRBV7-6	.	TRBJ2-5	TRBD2	TGTGCCAGCAGCTTAGAAACTTCTAGCGGGCAAGAGACCCAGTACTTC	CASSLETSSGQETQYF
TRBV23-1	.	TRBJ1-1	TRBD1	TGCGCCAGCAGTCAAATCGGTACAGGGGGCGCGGCGGCCCTCTTT	CASSQIGTGGAAALF
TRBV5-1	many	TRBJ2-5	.	TGCGCCAGCAGCGGGTGGACACCACAAGAGACCCAGTACTTC	CASSGWTPQETQYF
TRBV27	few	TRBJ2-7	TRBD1	TGTGCCAGCAGTACCGGGACAGGGCAGGGCTACGAGCAGTACTTC	CASSTGTGQGYEQYF
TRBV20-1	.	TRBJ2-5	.	TGCAGTGCTAGATCATACAGGGAGTACCAAGAGACCCAGTACTTC	CSARSYREYQETQYF
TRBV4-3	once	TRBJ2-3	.	TGCGCCAGCAGCCAAGATTGGCTTGGCACAGATACGCAGTATTTT	CASSQDWLGTDTQYF
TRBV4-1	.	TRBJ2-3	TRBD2	TGCGCCAGCAGCACGACTAGCGGGGTCACAGATACGCAGTATTTT	CASSTTSGVTDTQYF
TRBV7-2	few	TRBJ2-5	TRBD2	TGTGCCAGCAGCTTTCAGCGGGGGCAAAAGGAGACCCAGTACTTC	CASSFQRGQKETQYF
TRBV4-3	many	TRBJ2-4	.	TGCGCCAGCAGCCAAGATCTCTTAGGGGGAAGAAACATTCAGTACTTC	CASSQDLLGGRNIQYF
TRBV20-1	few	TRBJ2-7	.	TGCAGTGCTAGAGATCTTTCCGGGGAAGCCTACGAGCAGTACTTC	CSARDLSGEAYEQYF
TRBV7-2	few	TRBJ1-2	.	TGTGCCAGCAGCTTAGAGGGGGGGCGAGGCTACACCTTC	CASSLEGGRGYTF
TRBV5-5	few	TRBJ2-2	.	TGTGCCAGCAGCTGGGGTACGAACACCGGGGAGCTGTTTTTT	CASSWGTNTGELFF
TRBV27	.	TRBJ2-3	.	TGTGCCAGCAGTTTTAGGACCACAGATACGCAGTATTTT	CASSFRTTDTQYF
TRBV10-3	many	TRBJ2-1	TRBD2	TGTGCCATCAGTGCCAATGCGGGAGCAGTCTACAATGAGCAGTTCTTC	CAISANAGAVYNEQFF
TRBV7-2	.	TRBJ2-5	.	TGTGCCAGCAGCTTAGTTGCGGGAAGTCAAGAGACCCAGTACTTC	CASSLVAGSQETQYF
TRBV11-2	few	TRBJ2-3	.	TGTGCCAGCAGCCCAGAGGTTGCTGCAGATACGCAGTATTTT	CASSPEVAADTQYF
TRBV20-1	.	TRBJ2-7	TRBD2	TGCAGTGCTAGAGTACTAGCGGGAGACTACGAGCAGTACTTC	CSARVLAGDYEQYF
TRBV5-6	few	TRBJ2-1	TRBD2	TGTGCCAGCAGGGGGAGCGGGGGACCCGTGAATGAGCAGTTCTTC	CASRGSGGPVNEQFF
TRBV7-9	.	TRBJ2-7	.	TGTGCCAGCAGCCCCGGGTGGGCAGGGGAAGCCTACGAGCAGTACTTC	CASSPGWAGEAYEQYF
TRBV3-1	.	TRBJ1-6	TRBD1	TGTGCCAGCGGTTATGGGACAGGGAAGAATTCACCCCTCCACTTT	CASGYGTGKNSPLHF
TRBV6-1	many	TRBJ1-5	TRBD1	TGTGCCAGCAGTGACACAGGGGGCAATCAGCCCCAGCATTTT	CASSDTGGNQPQHF
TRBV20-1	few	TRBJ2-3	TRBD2	TGCAGTGCTAATTATGCGGGAGGGTCCGATACGCAGTATTTT	CSANYAGGSDTQYF
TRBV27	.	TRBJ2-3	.	TGTGCCACCAGATCCGTTTACGGCACAGATACGCAGTATTTT	CATRSVYGTDTQYF
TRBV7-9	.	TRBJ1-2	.	TGTGCCAGCAGCTTAAGCGCCAGGGGCGTAAACTATGGCTACACCTTC	CASSLSARGVNYGYTF
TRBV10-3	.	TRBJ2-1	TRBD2	TGTGCCACCATTCCCTCTGGGACTAGCGGGGGTATGGGGAGGAATGAGCAGTTCTTC	CATIPSGTSGGMGRNEQFF
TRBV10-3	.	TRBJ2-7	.	.	CAISVLGQGDEQYF
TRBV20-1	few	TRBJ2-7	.	TGCAGTGCTAGAGGCACTTACCTTCGGTACGAGCAGTACTTC	CSARGTYLRYEQYF
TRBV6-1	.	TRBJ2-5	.	TGTGCCAGTAGGGCCTACCTAGAGACCCAGTACTTC	CASRAYLETQYF
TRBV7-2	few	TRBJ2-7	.	TGTGCCAGCAGCTTACTGGGCAGGGGCATCTACGAGCAGTACTTC	CASSLLGRGIYEQYF
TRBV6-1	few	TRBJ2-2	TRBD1	TGTGCCAGCAATCGAATATTGGGACAGGGTTTCACCGGGGAGCTGTTTTTT	CASNRILGQGFTGELFF
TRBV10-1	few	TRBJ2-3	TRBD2	TGCGCCAGCAGTGAGTCTCCGGGACTACTCTTGAATACGCAGTATTTT	CASSESPGLLLNTQYF
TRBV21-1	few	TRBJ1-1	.	TGTGCCAGCAGCATCCCTGAAGCTTTCTTT	CASSIPEAFF
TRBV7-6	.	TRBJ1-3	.	TGTGCCAGCAGCCCCCTAGCAACGCTTGGAAGAAACACCATATATTTT	CASSPLATLGRNTIYF
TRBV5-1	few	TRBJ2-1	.	TGCGCCAGCAGCTTGGAACACTCCTACAATGAGCAGTTCTTC	CASSLEHSYNEQFF
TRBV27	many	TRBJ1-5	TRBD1	TGTGCCAGCAAGGAGACAGGGGCTACGAACTATCAGCCCCAGCATTTT	CASKETGATNYQPQHF
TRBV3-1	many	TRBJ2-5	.	TGTGCCAGCAGCCAAGGTATAGCGGCCGGAGAGACCCAGTACTTC	CASSQGIAAGETQYF
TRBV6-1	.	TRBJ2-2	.	TGTGCCAGCAGTAATGGGGGGCCGAACGGGGAGCTGTTTTTT	CASSNGGPNGELFF
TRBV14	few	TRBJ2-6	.	TGTGCCAGCAGCCAAGGGTCGTACAAAAACTCTGGGGCCAACGTCCTGACTTTC	CASSQGSYKNSGANVLTF
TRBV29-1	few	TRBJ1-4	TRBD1	TGCAGCGTTGACCCCGGGACAGGGATTGAAAAACTGTTTTTT	CSVDPGTGIEKLFF
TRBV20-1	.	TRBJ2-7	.	TGCAGTGCCAGAAGTCGGACACCTAAATACGAGCAGTACTTC	CSARSRTPKYEQYF
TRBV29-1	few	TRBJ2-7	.	TGCAGCGTTGAAGATCGTAACACTTACTACGAGCAGTACTTC	CSVEDRNTYYEQYF
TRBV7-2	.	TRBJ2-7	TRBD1	TGTGCCAGCAGCTTATTCGGGACAGGGGGCAGATACGAGCAGTACTTC	CASSLFGTGGRYEQYF
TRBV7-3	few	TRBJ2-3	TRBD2	TGTGCCAGCAGCTTAAATGCGGGAGAGGTCACAGATACGCAGTATTTT	CASSLNAGEVTDTQYF
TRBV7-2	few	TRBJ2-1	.	TGTGCCAGCACCCTCGACCTGGGCTCCTACAATGAGCAGTTCTTC	CASTLDLGSYNEQFF
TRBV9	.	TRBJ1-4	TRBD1	TGTGCCAGCAGCGTAGATGTCAGGGGGAGAGAAAAACTGTTTTTT	CASSVDVRGREKLFF
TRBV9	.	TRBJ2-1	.	TGTGCCAGCAGCGTAACAAGCGTTTACAATGAGCAGTTCTTC	CASSVTSVYNEQFF
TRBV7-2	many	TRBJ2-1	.	TGTGCCAGCAGCTTTGTCAGGGAGGTTGAGCAGTTCTTC	CASSFVREVEQFF
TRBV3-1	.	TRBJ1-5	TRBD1	TGTGCCAGCTCCCGGACAGGAGGTCAGCCCCAGCATTTT	CASSRTGGQPQHF
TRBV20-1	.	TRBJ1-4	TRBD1	TGCAGTGCTACCGGGGACAGGGTAGAAAAACTGTTTTTT	CSATGDRVEKLFF
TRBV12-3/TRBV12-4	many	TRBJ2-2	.	TGTGCCAGCAGTTTTACGGAAAACACCGGGGAGCTGTTTTTT	CASSFTENTGELFF